This T cell receptor beta chain derives from a study of Ad26.COV2.S vaccination and SARS-CoV-2 variants. Here immunoSEQ multiplex PCR was the method, and the copy in TCRdb shows in-frame clones only, minus some. Here the sample spans hundreds of thousands of clones, 80% to 95% being singletons. Treatment given: roughly 18 received Ad26.COV2.S at low or high dose, single or two shots; roughly 5 received placebo; per-sample allocation not given. At day 63 after the first vaccine or placebo injection, samples were drawn. Trimming cost V 3 bases and J 3 bases, with 17 bases left between them. Germline CDR1 is SQVTM and CDR2 is ANQGSEA. The CDR3 spans 16 residues. Note on this clone: The antigen is not known.

Study-wide results and limits: Greater spike-specific TCR breadth was seen in vaccine recipients than in placebo recipients. Substantial breadth was reportedly displayed by spike-specific CD8+ and CD4+ T cell responses after vaccination. Non-spike TCR breadth was similar in vaccine and placebo recipients.

This specimen consisted of peripheral blood, obtained in a trial of Ad26.COV2.S vaccine versus placebo. V gene TRBV29-1 combines with J gene TRBJ1-4; a possible D gene is TRBD1 (5 bases). The clonotype comes from a person aged 18-60 years who received the Ad26.COV2.S COVID-19 vaccine or a placebo. Here the CDR3 DNA reads TGCAGCGTTGATGGGTCGTCGGGGCGGGCTAATGAAAAACTGTTTTTT. The encoded protein is CSVDGSSGRANEKLFF.